The 28 T cell receptor beta chains presented below share a single source sample, sequenced in a study of breast tumors, draining lymph nodes, adjacent tissues. Axillary draining lymph nodes of breast cancer patients supplied the node samples. Each CDR3 protein is one row after TCRdb ran MiXCR on the multiplex PCR reads. The data hold some 230,000 distinct CDR3 sequences, with 30% to 35% observed a single time. Material for sequencing was axillary lymph node tissue. The receptors stem from a female donor with breast cancer. Some clones in this sample may be carry-over from other donors' samples.

The sample holds many counts of this clonotype. This CDR3 is CSAPETYNEQFF. The CDR3 DNA is TGCAGTGCCCCAGAAACCTACAATGAGCAGTTCTTC. The gene calls are TRBV20-1 and TRBJ2-1; D gene unclear. Per the germline V gene, CDR1 is DFQATT and CDR2 is SNEGSKA (reference sequence). The V and J ends lost 6 bases and 2 bases respectively, with 8 bases between them. CDR3 length: 12 amino acids.

This clonotype was detected ten times or more. The chain is built from TRBV20-1 and TRBJ1-5; TRBD1 matches 10 bases. The CDR3 covers 17 residues. CDR1 is DFQATT and CDR2 is SNEGSKA in the germline V gene (reference sequence). Trimming removed 1 base from V and 7 bases from J; junction bases left unmatched: 13. CDR3 loop: CSARVPGQGSTKQPQHF. The DNA for the CDR3 is TGCAGTGCTAGAGTGCCGGGACAGGGGAGTACTAAGCAGCCCCAGCATTTT.

Points on this clonotype: It may be a read error: a sequence one base away is much more abundant. The chain employs TRBV11-2 and TRBJ2-2; D is perhaps TRBD2 (5 bases). Germline-derived CDR1 and CDR2 are SGHAT and FQNNGV. Trimming took 4 bases from V and 2 from J, leaving 14 bases between them. The CDR3 totals 16 residues. CDR3 in DNA: TGTGCCAGCAGCTCACGGGAACAGCCTAACACCGGGGAGCTGTTTTTT. Protein product: CASSSREQPNTGELFF.

Notes on this clonotype: It may be a read error: a sequence one base away is much more abundant. The CDR3, as DNA: TGTGCCAGCAGCTTATCAGCGACGGATTCTTACTATGGCCACACCTTC. Its protein product is CASSLSATDSYYGHTF. The chain employs TRBV11-2 and TRBJ1-2; D ambiguous. The CDR3 totals 16 residues. Per germline, CDR1 SGHAT and CDR2 FQNNGV.

This clonotype was seen ten or more times. V and J are TRBV9 and TRBJ2-3; no clear D gene. V was clipped by 0 bases and J by 0 bases, with 2 bases between them. The CDR3 has 13 amino acids. Germline loops: CDR1 SGDLS, CDR2 YYNGEE. The CDR3 DNA reads as TGTGCCAGCAGCGTAGACAGCACAGATACGCAGTATTTT. Its translation is CASSVDSTDTQYF.

The CDR3: CASSFSQGSGGELFF. The CDR3 DNA follows: TGTGCCAGCAGCTTTAGCCAGGGGTCAGGCGGGGAGCTGTTTTTT. The chain joins TRBV7-2 to TRBJ2-2; a possible D gene is TRBD1 (6 bases). V lost 3 bases and J lost 7, with 15 bases in between. The length of the CDR3 is 15 residues. Germline values: CDR1 SGHTA, CDR2 FQGNSA. Variable domain in full (rest from reference TRBV7-2 and TRBJ2-2): GAGVSQSPSNKVTEKGKDVELRCDPISGHTALYWYRQSLGQGLEFLIYFQGNSAPDKSGLPSDRFSAERTGGSVSTLTIQRTQQEDSAVYLCASSFSQGSGGELFFGEGSRLTVL.

This clonotype occurred many times. The genes are TRBV7-2 and TRBJ2-3; a weak D match, TRBD1 (5 bases). Looked up from germline, CDR1 is SGHTA and CDR2 is FQGNSA. The V end lost 9 bases, the J end lost 7 bases, and 17 bases lay between the germline ends. This CDR3 has 13 amino acids. The CDR3 is CASGQRTPNTQYF. CDR3 in DNA: TGTGCCAGTGGACAACGTACACCCAATACGCAGTATTTT.

This clonotype has a count of ten or more. The gene calls are TRBV5-1 and TRBJ2-1, with 7 bases identical to TRBD1. The CDR3 contains 17 residues. Germline trimming cut 4 bases from V and 0 bases from J; bases unmatched to any gene: 10. Germline values: CDR1 SGHRS, CDR2 YFSETQ. Here the CDR3 reads CASSRTTGASSYNEQFF. CDR3 coding DNA: TGCGCCAGCAGCCGAACCACAGGGGCGAGCTCCTACAATGAGCAGTTCTTC.

In this sample, this clonotype turned up a few times. This clone may be a read error of a much larger clone one base away. The V call is TRBV6-4, the J call TRBJ1-4, with D possibly matching TRBD1 (5 bases). Germline CDR1 is MRHNA and CDR2 is SNTAGT. CDR3 length: 17 amino acids. The CDR3 nucleotides read TGTGCCAGCAGTCACTCGAAACGGACCAGGGTGCATGAAAAACTGTTTTTT. Encoded protein: CASSHSKRTRVHEKLFF.

In the case of this clonotype: With a much larger clone just one base away, this may be a read error. This sequence joins TRBV3-1 and TRBJ2-3; D is uncertain. The germline V and J ends were trimmed by 2 bases and 7 bases, with 7 bases remaining between them. Germline assignment: CDR1 LGHDT and CDR2 YNNKEL (reference sequence). The CDR3 length is 12 residues. The CDR3 DNA reads as TGTGCCAGCAGCCAACGCGCCCATACGCAGTATTTT. Protein sequence: CASSQRAHTQYF.

V gene TRBV20-1 combines with J gene TRBJ2-4; D is unclear. The germline V gene encodes CDR1 DFQATT and CDR2 SNEGSKA (reference sequence). Trimming removed 1 base at V and 6 bases at J, with 10 bases between. The CDR3 consists of 13 residues. The CDR3 sequence is CSARASTANIQYF. CDR3 in DNA: TGCAGTGCTAGAGCCAGTACAGCAAACATTCAGTACTTC.

This clonotype was counted ten times or more. The J gene is TRBJ1-2, the V gene TRBV11-2; 7 bases map to TRBD1. This CDR3 has 13 amino acids. V dropped 5 bases and J dropped 3; count of bases not matched to a gene: 3. In germline, CDR1 is SGHAT, CDR2 FQNNGV. CDR3 residues: CASSPDRDYGYTF. In nucleotides, the CDR3 is TGTGCCAGCAGCCCTGACAGGGACTATGGCTACACCTTC.

The table lists this clonotype with a few counts. V is TRBV6-5 and J is TRBJ2-1, with TRBD2 identical over 8 bases. The CDR3 consists of 16 residues. Germline V gene data show CDR1 as MNHEY and CDR2 as SVGAGI. With 5 bases clipped from V and 2 bases from J, the junction kept 8 bases outside the gene matches. The CDR3 region has the DNA TGTGCCAGCAGTAGACTCGGGGGGGCCGCCTACAATGAGCAGTTCTTC. Translated: CASSRLGGAAYNEQFF.

This clonotype was recorded many times. The chain uses TRBV5-1 and TRBJ1-2; D is possibly TRBD1 (5 bases). Trimming took 0 bases from V and 4 from J, leaving 13 bases between them. The V gene's germline CDR1 is SGHRS and CDR2 YFSETQ. The CDR3 is made up of 15 amino acids. CDR3 in amino acids: CASSLGLSGLYGYTF. Here the CDR3 DNA reads TGCGCCAGCAGCTTGGGCCTTTCAGGGCTCTATGGCTACACCTTC.

There are a few counts of this clonotype. The CDR3 carries no conserved terminal phenylalanine or tryptophan, so it likely arises from a read error. The CDR3 protein is CSAVPGAGGDNQPQHG. The CDR3 nucleotides are TGCAGTGCTGTCCCTGGAGCGGGAGGTGACAATCAGCCCCAGCATGGT. J is TRBJ1-5 and V is TRBV20-1; no firm D call. Trimming shortened V by 5 bases and J by 3 bases, and 20 bases separated the two germline ends. This CDR3 comprises 16 residues. CDR1 and CDR2 from the germline V gene are DFQATT and SNEGSKA (reference sequence).

This clonotype was seen repeatedly, ten times or more. The V gene is TRBV20-1, the J gene TRBJ2-7; 9 nucleotides match TRBD2. V lost 0 bases and J lost 0; bases outside the gene matches: 3. This CDR3 contains 15 residues. CDR1 is DFQATT and CDR2 is SNEGSKA in the germline V gene (reference sequence). The CDR3 region has the DNA TGCAGTGCTAGAGATAGCGGGGGCCTCTCCTACGAGCAGTACTTC. Protein: CSARDSGGLSYEQYF.

This clonotype has a count of ten or more. The chain combines TRBV5-1 with TRBJ2-7; 10 bases match TRBD1. The germline gives CDR1 SGHRS, CDR2 YFSETQ. Trimming removed 3 bases from V and 2 bases from J; junction bases left unmatched: 5. The CDR3 loop spans 15 amino acids. Here the CDR3 DNA reads TGCGCCAGCAGCTACAGACAGGGGGCGGCCTACGAGCAGTACTTC. Translating it yields CASSYRQGAAYEQYF.

This chain joins TRBV27 and TRBJ1-6, with TRBD1 identical over 9 bases. With 1 base clipped from V and 11 bases from J, the junction kept 12 bases outside the gene matches. The CDR3 consists of 17 residues. Germline V gene sequence: CDR1 MNHEY, CDR2 SMNVEV (reference sequence). The CDR3 DNA is TGTGCCAGCAGTTTATGGGGGGCACAGGGGGCTGATCCACCCCTCCACTTT. Translation gives CASSLWGAQGADPPLHF.

The CDR3 coding sequence is TGTGCCAGTAGTATCCTCGGACAGACGAGCTCTGGGGCCAACGTCCTGACTTTC. Protein: CASSILGQTSSGANVLTF. V gene TRBV19 combines with J gene TRBJ2-6, with D possibly TRBD1 on 6 matching bases. Germline V gene sequence: CDR1 LNHDA, CDR2 SQIVND (reference sequence). The length of the CDR3 is 18 residues. Trimming shortened V by 3 bases and J by 0 bases, and 15 bases separated the two germline ends.

The table lists this clonotype with many counts. V and J are TRBV29-1 and TRBJ1-2; possibly TRBD1 for D (5 bases). V lost 6 bases to trimming and J lost 6 bases, with 14 bases between them. This CDR3 comprises 12 residues. Per the germline V gene, CDR1 is SQVTM and CDR2 is ANQGSEA. Here the CDR3 reads CSVETGQHGYTF. The CDR3 bases are TGCAGCGTCGAAACGGGGCAGCATGGCTACACCTTC.

The sample holds many counts of this clonotype. The J gene is TRBJ1-3, the V gene TRBV19; 7 bases align to TRBD1. The CDR3 contains 15 residues. CDR1 LNHDA and CDR2 SQIVND come from the germline V gene (reference sequence). V lost 9 bases and J lost 0; bases outside the gene matches: 8. The CDR3 reads CASQRDSYSGNTIYF. The CDR3 bases are TGTGCCAGCCAACGGGACAGTTACTCTGGAAACACCATATATTTT. Complete variable domain (other parts from reference TRBV19 and TRBJ1-3): DGGITQSPKYLFRKEGQNVTLSCEQNLNHDAMYWYRQDPGQGLRLIYYSQIVNDFQKGDIAEGYSVSREKKESFPLTVTSAQKNPTAFYLCASQRDSYSGNTIYFGEGSWLTVV.

The gene calls are TRBV20-1 and TRBJ2-4; 14 bases fit TRBD2. The V and J ends lost 4 bases and 6 bases, in that order; junction bases with no gene match: 5. Germline V gene lookup returns CDR1 DFQATT and CDR2 SNEGSKA (reference sequence). This CDR3 is 15 amino acids long. The CDR3 spells CSAKTSGGAGNIQYF. DNA of the CDR3: TGCAGTGCTAAGACTAGCGGGGGGGCAGGAAACATTCAGTACTTC.

A note on this clonotype: One junction end disagrees with the germline gene, perhaps due to a read error. V and J are TRBV10-3 and TRBJ2-7, with 10 bases matching TRBD2. Germline lookup yields CDR1 ENHRY and CDR2 SYGVKD. The CDR3 is 19 amino acids. CDR3 nucleotide sequence: TGTGCCAGCAGTTTCGTGTTCAGGCTAGCGGGAGACGGGGGCTACGAGCAGTACTTC. Encoded protein: CASSFVFRLAGDGGYEQYF.

This clonotype was seen at least ten times. V gene TRBV20-1 combines with J gene TRBJ1-3, with 8 bases identical to TRBD1. Germline V gene lookup returns CDR1 DFQATT and CDR2 SNEGSKA (reference sequence). J lost 3 bases, V lost 5 bases, and 6 bases had no gene match. The CDR3 runs to 14 residues. Written as DNA, the CDR3 is TGCAGTGCTTCGACAGGGGAAGTTGGAAACACCATATATTTT. Its translation: CSASTGEVGNTIYF.

This clonotype was observed many times. The rearrangement uses TRBV25-1 and TRBJ2-6; D is unclear. Germline CDR1 is MGHDK and CDR2 is SYGVNS. The CDR3 is 16 amino acids. V shed 2 bases and J shed 1 base, with 9 bases lying between them. CDR3: CASSEASGSGANVLTF. The CDR3 bases are TGTGCCAGCAGTGAAGCCTCAGGATCTGGGGCCAACGTCCTGACTTTC.

This clonotype came up many times. V is TRBV19 and J is TRBJ2-5; tentatively, D is TRBD1 (5 bases). The germline gives CDR1 LNHDA, CDR2 SQIVND (reference sequence). V was pared by 4 bases and J by 2 bases, with 17 bases between. This CDR3 has 16 amino acids. CDR3: CASSNPRQTQQETQYF. As DNA, the CDR3 is TGTGCCAGTAGTAACCCCCGACAGACACAACAAGAGACCCAGTACTTC.

This clonotype was seen many times. V usage is TRBV29-1 and J usage is TRBJ2-4; 7 bases agree with TRBD2. Germline CDR1 is SQVTM and CDR2 is ANQGSEA. Germline trimming cut 7 bases from V and 6 bases from J; bases unmatched to any gene: 6. The CDR3 totals 12 residues. The CDR3 here is CSGPGGGNIQYF. DNA of the CDR3: TGCAGCGGCCCGGGCGGGGGAAACATTCAGTACTTC.

This clonotype was observed at least ten times. The rearrangement uses TRBV11-2 and TRBJ2-1, with D maybe TRBD2 (6 bases). Germline V gene sequence: CDR1 SGHAT, CDR2 FQNNGV. The CDR3 totals 16 residues. V was trimmed by 6 bases and J by 0 bases, leaving 15 bases between them. The CDR3 here is CASRSSGTASYNEQFF. DNA for the CDR3: TGTGCCAGCAGATCCTCCGGGACTGCCTCCTACAATGAGCAGTTCTTC.